The entry below describes one TCR beta chain. This may be a read error, as it is one base from a much larger clone. Patients aged 18 to 65 with hyperthyroidism were newly diagnosed, with duration under 2 months. Amplified TCR beta CDR3 regions came from RNA transcripts. A set of HTBI primers served as the primers for a first-round RT-PCR of the TCR CDR3. TCRdb redid the calling of the multiplex PCR reads with MiXCR, one entry per CDR3 protein. This table has 300,000 to 350,000 distinct CDR3 sequences, 15% to 20% appearing once. This specimen comes from a study of T cells in Graves' hyperthyroidism and ophthalmopathy. CDR3 length: 17 residues. CDR1 is SEHNR, CDR2 FQNEAQ, per germline (reference sequence). Trimming cost V 1 base and J 3 bases; bases outside gene matches: 10.

The receptor's source is a woman in her forties or fifties with Graves' hyperthyroidism. Sample: blood. V and J are TRBV7-9 and TRBJ2-3; the match to TRBD2 covers 7 bases. CDR3 sequence reads: CASSLVWEGWSTDTQYF. In nucleotides, the CDR3 is TGTGCCAGCAGCTTAGTGTGGGAGGGCTGGTCGACAGATACGCAGTATTTT.